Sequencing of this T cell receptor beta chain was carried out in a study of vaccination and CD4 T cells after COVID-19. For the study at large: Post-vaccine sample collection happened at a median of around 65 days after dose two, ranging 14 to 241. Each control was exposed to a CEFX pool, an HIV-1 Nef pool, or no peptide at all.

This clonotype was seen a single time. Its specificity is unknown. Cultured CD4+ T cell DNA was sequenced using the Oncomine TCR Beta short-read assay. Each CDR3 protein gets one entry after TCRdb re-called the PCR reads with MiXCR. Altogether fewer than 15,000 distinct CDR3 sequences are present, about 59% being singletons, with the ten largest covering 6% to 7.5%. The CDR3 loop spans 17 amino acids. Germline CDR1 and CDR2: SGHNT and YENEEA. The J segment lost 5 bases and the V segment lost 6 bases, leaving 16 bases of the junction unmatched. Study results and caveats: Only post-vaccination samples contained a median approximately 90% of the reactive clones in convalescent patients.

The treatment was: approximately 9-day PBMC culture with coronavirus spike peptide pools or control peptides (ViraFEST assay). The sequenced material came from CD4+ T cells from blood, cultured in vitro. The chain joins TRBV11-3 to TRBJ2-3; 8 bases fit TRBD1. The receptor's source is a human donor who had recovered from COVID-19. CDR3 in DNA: TGTGCCAGCAGATTGGGGACAGGCAGGGGAGGAGTAGATACGCAGTATTTT. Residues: CASRLGTGRGGVDTQYF.